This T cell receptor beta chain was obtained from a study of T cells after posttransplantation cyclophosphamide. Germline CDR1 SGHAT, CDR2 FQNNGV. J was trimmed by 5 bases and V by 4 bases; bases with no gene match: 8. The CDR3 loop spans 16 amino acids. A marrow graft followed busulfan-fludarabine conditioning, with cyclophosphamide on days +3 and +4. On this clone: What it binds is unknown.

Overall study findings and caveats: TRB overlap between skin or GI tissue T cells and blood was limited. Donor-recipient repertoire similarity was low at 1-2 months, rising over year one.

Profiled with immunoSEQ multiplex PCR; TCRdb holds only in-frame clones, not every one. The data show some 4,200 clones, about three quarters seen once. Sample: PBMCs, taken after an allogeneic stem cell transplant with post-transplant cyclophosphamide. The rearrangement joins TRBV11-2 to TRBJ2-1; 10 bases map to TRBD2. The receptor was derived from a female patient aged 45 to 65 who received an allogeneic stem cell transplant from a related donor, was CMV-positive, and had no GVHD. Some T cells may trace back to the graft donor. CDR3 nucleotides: TGTGCCAGCAGCTCCTATAGCGGGAGGCACGACAATGAGCAGTTCTTC. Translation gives CASSSYSGRHDNEQFF.